This TCR beta chain was identified during a study of CD8+ T cells in alopecia areata (dated by TCRdb to 2017 to 2018). Background for the entire study: The study used high-throughput TCRbeta sequencing to examine T cell clonal expansion in alopecia areata, in both the C3H/HeJ mouse model and human patients. Human TCRbeta sequencing covered scalp tissue and sorted CD4+ and CD8+ peripheral blood T cells from patchy and totalis/universalis alopecia areata patients and healthy controls. Scalp clonality was compared across normal scalp (n=4), patchy alopecia areata scalp (n=8), and alopecia totalis/universalis scalp (n=8). RNA came from the PAXgene miRNA kit for fixed scalp, the miRNeasy kit for PBMCs, and the RNeasy kit for mouse skin. immunoSEQ multiplex PCR using 35 Vbeta forward primers and 13 Jbeta reverse primers was used to amplify TCRbeta CDR3 regions.

The study at large found these results: Unlike mouse skin, which is dominated by gammadelta T cells, normal human skin has resident alphabeta T cells that are also sequenced, and this complicates analysis of the scalp TCR repertoire. Compared with normal scalp, lesional scalp, particularly in alopecia totalis/universalis, had higher clonality and more expanded CD8+ clones, which suggests antigenic drive. Shared TCR sequences between patients were less evident than in mice, which may be partly attributable to HLA diversity in the patient population.

The protocol used for the library was the immunoSEQ multiplex PCR assay. RNA was extracted from all samples and reverse transcribed into cDNA as template for TCR sequencing. SuperScript III was used to make first-strand cDNA, primed with a 2:1 mix of oligo-dT and random hexamers. A synthetic immune receptor repertoire was used to assess amplification bias, and residual bias was removed computationally. Processing in the source paper ran as follows. Raw reads were preprocessed to remove errors, and CDR3 was defined by IMGT conventions from the conserved cysteine to phenylalanine. Clonality was computed by normalizing Shannon entropy by log2 of the number of productive unique TCRs and subtracting the result from 1. Scalp TCRbeta sequences were cross-referenced with sorted blood CD4 and CD8 repertoires so that the CD4 or CD8 identity of scalp clones could be inferred. Not all clones reach the TCRdb copy of this immuneACCESS table, which keeps in-frame sequences only. Checked studies attribute under half of the gap to unresolved V genes and leave the rest unexplained. Clonal size and the V and J genes are those of that table, whereas D and trimming came from the DNA. For this sample the table gives under 130,000 clones, of which around three fifths were detected only once. The ten largest account for around 8.8% of the sample.

This clone is labeled large (0.1 to 1%). Its target antigen remains unknown. Base qualities were left out, and no much larger clone turns up one base away. The same CDR3 is also encoded by other DNA sequences in this sample. After PBMCs were isolated by density centrifugation and stained for CD3, CD4 and CD8, a FACSAria was used to sort CD4+ and CD8+ T cells. Scalp biopsies and blood samples were provided by unaffected controls. Sequenced sample: CD4+ T cells sorted from blood. The source is a human donor in good health.

At the DNA level, the sequence is TGTGCCAGCAGTTTCGGACAGTCGAGGGAGACCCAGTACTTC. This encodes CASSFGQSRETQYF. Here the chain combines TRBV28 and TRBJ2-5; TRBD1 might be the D gene, on 6 matching bases. V is clipped by 3 bases and J by 5 bases, and the sequence between their germline boundaries is 13 bases long. Inclusive of the bounding cysteine and phenylalanine, the CDR3 is 14 residues long. Only the CDR3 DNA is retained, 42 bases long and in frame from the first base. In the germline V gene, CDR1 corresponds to MDHEN and CDR2 to SYDVKM.